This T cell receptor (beta chain) was captured by sequencing in a study of blood T cell repertoires in COVID-19. Background on the study: Whether acute or convalescent, the COVID-19 samples came from the United States, Italy and Spain.

Seattle patient enrollment occurred during active infection, with longitudinal follow-up thereafter. Authors' analysis steps: Using reference gene primer amplification, nucleated cell counts were estimated. Assay: immunoSEQ multiplex PCR; the TCRdb copy retains only in-frame clones and omits some. The DNA gave D and trimming, while V, J and clone size come from that table. The data contain some 450,000 clones, about 87% of them seen just once; the ten biggest clones take up over 10%. V trimming: 2 bases; J trimming: 4 bases; junction bases outside the gene matches: 3. Germline values: CDR1 SGDLS, CDR2 YYNGEE. The CDR3 length is 14 residues. Points on this clone: The identical CDR3 is also encoded by other nucleotide sequences in the sample.

The receptor's source is a woman aged 50 to 60 with COVID-19, enrolled during active disease. The V and J genes are TRBV9 and TRBJ2-5; 9 bases line up with TRBD2. Sequencing was carried out using peripheral blood. CDR3 coding DNA: TGTGCCAGCAGCGTGGGCGGGGGGGCAGAGACCCAGTACTTC. Encoded protein: CASSVGGGAETQYF.